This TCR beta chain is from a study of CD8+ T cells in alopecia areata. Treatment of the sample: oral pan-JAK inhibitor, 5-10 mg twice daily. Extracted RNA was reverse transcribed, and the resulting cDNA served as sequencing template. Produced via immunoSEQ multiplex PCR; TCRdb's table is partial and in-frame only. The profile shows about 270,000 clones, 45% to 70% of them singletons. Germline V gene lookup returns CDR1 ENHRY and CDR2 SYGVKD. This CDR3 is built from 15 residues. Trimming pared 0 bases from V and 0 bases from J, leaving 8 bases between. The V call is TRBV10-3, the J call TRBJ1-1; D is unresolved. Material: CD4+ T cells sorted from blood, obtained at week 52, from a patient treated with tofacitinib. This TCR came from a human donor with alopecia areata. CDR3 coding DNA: TGTGCCATCAGTGAGTCCCCCGCTATGAACACTGAAGCTTTCTTT. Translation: CAISESPAMNTEAFF.